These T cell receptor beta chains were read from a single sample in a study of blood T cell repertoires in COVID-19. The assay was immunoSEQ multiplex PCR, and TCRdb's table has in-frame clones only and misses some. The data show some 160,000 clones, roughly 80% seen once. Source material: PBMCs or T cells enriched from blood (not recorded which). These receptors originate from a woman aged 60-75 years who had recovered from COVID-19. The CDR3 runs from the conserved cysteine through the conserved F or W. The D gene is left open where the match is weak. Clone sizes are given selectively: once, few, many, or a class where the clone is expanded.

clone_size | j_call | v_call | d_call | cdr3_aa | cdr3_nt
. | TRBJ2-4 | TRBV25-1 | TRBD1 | CASSLTGGSYIQYF | TGTGCCAGCAGTCTTACAGGGGGCTCGTACATTCAGTACTTC
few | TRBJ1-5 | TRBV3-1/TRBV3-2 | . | CASSHDRDQPQHF | TGTGCCAGCAGCCATGACCGGGATCAGCCCCAGCATTTT
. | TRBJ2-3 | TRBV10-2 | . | CASRDFTDTQYF | TGCGCCAGCCGGGACTTCACAGATACGCAGTATTTT
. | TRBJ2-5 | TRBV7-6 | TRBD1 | CASSIRDRTQETQYF | TGTGCCAGCAGCATACGGGACAGAACACAAGAGACCCAGTACTTC
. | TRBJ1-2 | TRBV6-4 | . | CASSIQANYGYTF | TGTGCCAGCAGCATACAGGCTAACTATGGCTACACCTTC
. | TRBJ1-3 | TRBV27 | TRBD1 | CASSPGQGWDSGNTIYF | TGTGCCAGCAGTCCTGGACAGGGATGGGACTCTGGAAACACCATATATTTT
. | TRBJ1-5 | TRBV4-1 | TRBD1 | CASSQDTQGAEPQHF | TGCGCCAGCAGCCAAGATACCCAGGGGGCCGAGCCCCAGCATTTT
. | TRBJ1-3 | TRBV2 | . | CASSVRISGNTIYF | TGTGCCAGCAGTGTCAGGATCTCTGGAAACACCATATATTTT
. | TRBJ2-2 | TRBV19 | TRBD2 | CASSIGLANTGELFF | TGTGCCAGTAGTATAGGACTAGCTAACACCGGGGAGCTGTTTTTT
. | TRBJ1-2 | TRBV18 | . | CASSEGKNFYGYTF | TGTGCCAGCTCGGAGGGAAAAAACTTCTATGGCTACACCTTC
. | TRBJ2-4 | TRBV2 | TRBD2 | CASFRPGLAEKNIQYF | TGTGCCAGTTTCCGACCGGGACTAGCGGAAAAAAACATTCAGTACTTC
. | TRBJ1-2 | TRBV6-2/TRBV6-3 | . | CASSYGPDGYTF | TGTGCCAGCAGTTACGGGCCCGATGGCTACACCTTC
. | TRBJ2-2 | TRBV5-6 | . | CASSLVGVSGTGELFF | TGTGCCAGCAGCTTGGTAGGGGTATCGGGCACCGGGGAGCTGTTTTTT
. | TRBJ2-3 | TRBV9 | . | CASSVNPGGGTDTQYF | TGTGCCAGCAGCGTAAACCCAGGAGGTGGCACAGATACGCAGTATTTT
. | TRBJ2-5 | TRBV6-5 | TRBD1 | CASATGNKQETQYF | TGTGCCAGTGCGACAGGGAATAAACAAGAGACCCAGTACTTC
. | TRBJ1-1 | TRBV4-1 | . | CASGGIGTPRAEAFF | TGCGCCAGCGGGGGGATCGGGACCCCTAGGGCTGAAGCTTTCTTT
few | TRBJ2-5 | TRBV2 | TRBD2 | CASSSFSGGRETQYF | TGTGCCAGCAGCAGTTTTAGCGGGGGTCGAGAGACCCAGTACTTC
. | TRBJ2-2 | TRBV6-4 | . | CASSMSGNTGELFF | TGTGCCAGCAGTATGTCAGGGAACACCGGGGAGCTGTTTTTT
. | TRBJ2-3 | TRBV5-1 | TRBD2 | CASSFSGGYTDTQYF | TGCGCCAGCAGCTTCTCCGGGGGGTACACAGATACGCAGTATTTT
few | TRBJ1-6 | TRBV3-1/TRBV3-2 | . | CASQNRFSNSPLHF | TGTGCCAGTCAAAACAGATTTTCTAATTCACCCCTCCACTTT
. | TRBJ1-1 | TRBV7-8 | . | CASSSLNQGASTEAFF | TGTGCCAGCAGCTCCCTCAACCAGGGCGCAAGCACTGAAGCTTTCTTT
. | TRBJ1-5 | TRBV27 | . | CASSLQGNSNQPQHF | TGTGCCAGCAGTTTACAGGGGAATAGCAATCAGCCCCAGCATTTT
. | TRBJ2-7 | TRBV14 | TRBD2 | CASSQGSGLAGARYEQYF | TGTGCCAGCAGCCAAGGTTCAGGGCTAGCGGGGGCCCGCTACGAGCAGTACTTC
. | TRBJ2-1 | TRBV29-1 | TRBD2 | CSVEIGGGSSYNEQFF | TGCAGCGTTGAAATCGGGGGGGGGAGCTCCTACAATGAGCAGTTCTTC
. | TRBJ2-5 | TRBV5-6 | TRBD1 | CASSGTGGAWEPQYF | TGTGCCAGCAGCGGAACAGGGGGCGCTTGGGAACCTCAGTACTTC
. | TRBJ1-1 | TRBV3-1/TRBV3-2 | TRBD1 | CASSPRPGQGDQNTEAFF | TGTGCCAGCAGCCCTAGGCCGGGACAGGGGGACCAAAACACTGAAGCTTTCTTT
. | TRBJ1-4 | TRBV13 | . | CASSLRVADEKLFF | TGTGCCAGCAGCTTACGAGTGGCGGATGAAAAACTGTTTTTT
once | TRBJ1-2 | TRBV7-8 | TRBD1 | CASIHPGDRGVEGYTF | TGTGCCAGCATCCATCCCGGGGACAGGGGCGTGGAGGGCTACACCTTC
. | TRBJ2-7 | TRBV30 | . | CAWSVLGHEQYF | TGTGCCTGGAGTGTACTAGGCCACGAGCAGTACTTC
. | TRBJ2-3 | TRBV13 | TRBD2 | CASSLGVAGGSTDTQYF | TGTGCCAGCAGCTTGGGTGTCGCGGGGGGTTCCACAGATACGCAGTATTTT
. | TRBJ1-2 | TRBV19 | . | CASSIELGYTF | TGTGCCAGTAGTATCGAGTTGGGCTACACCTTC
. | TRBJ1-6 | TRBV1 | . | CTSSQRGREENSPLHF | TGCACCAGCAGCCAAAGGGGCAGGGAAGAAAATTCACCCCTCCACTTT
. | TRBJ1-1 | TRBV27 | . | CASSLGGGGNTEAFF | TGTGCCAGCAGTTTAGGTGGGGGCGGGAACACTGAAGCTTTCTTT
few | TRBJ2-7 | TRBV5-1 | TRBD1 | CASERETGDGPYEQYF | TGCGCCAGCGAGCGAGAGACAGGGGACGGACCCTACGAGCAGTACTTC
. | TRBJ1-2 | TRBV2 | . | CASSGGLTTYGYTF | TGTGCCAGCAGTGGGGGTCTGACTACCTATGGCTACACCTTC
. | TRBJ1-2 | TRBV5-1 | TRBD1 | CASSTYPRGRRNYGYTF | TGCGCCAGCAGCACCTATCCCAGGGGGCGCAGGAACTATGGCTACACCTTC
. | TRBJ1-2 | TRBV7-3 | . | CASSPEGGGRVGYTF | TGTGCCAGCAGCCCGGAAGGGGGGGGCAGAGTCGGCTACACCTTC
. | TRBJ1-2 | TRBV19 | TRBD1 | CASSPQRTMTGGPLDGYTF | TGTGCCAGTAGTCCCCAGCGAACCATGACAGGGGGACCTCTAGATGGCTACACCTTC
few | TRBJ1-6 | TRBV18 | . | CASSPLYRERANNSPLHF | TGTGCCAGCTCACCACTATACAGGGAAAGAGCTAATAATTCACCCCTCCACTTT
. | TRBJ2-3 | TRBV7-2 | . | CASSLAGARTDTQYF | TGTGCCAGCAGCTTAGCGGGGGCCCGCACAGATACGCAGTATTTT
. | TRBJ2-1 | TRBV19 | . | CASSNRQGGEQFF | TGTGCCAGTAGTAACCGACAGGGAGGCGAGCAGTTCTTC
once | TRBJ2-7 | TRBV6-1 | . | CASSPSSQLRYEQYF | TGTGCCAGCAGTCCGTCTAGCCAGCTAAGGTACGAGCAGTACTTC
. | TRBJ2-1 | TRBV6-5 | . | CASNSEGEQFF | TGTGCCAGCAACTCGGAGGGTGAGCAGTTCTTC
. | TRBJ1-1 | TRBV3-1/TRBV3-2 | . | CASSQGAGSWTEAFF | TGTGCCAGCAGCCAGGGGGCAGGGTCATGGACTGAAGCTTTCTTT
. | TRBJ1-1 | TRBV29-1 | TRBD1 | CSVFSGQGAREAFF | TGCAGCGTTTTCTCGGGACAGGGGGCTCGTGAAGCTTTCTTT